This is a list of T cell receptor beta chains from one sample in a study of blood T cells in healthy people across ages. TCRdb independently ran MiXCR on the 5' RACE reads; one entry per CDR3 protein. The profile shows 1.5 million to 2 million distinct CDR3 sequences, roughly 27% of them singletons. Specimen: blood. All receptors come from a woman younger than 45 in good health. Both conserved end residues are trimmed from each CDR3. A D gene is named only where the DNA matches it firmly. Size tells how often a clone was seen (once, few, many) or the class of an expanded clone, and some rows leave it out.

cdr3_aa: ASSAETGSIGQY
clone_size: once
j_call: TRBJ2-5
d_call: TRBD1
v_call: TRBV5-1

cdr3_aa: ASRTTSGAQF
clone_size: .
j_call: TRBJ2-1
d_call: TRBD2
v_call: TRBV12-3/TRBV12-4

cdr3_aa: ASSQASGGYNEQY
clone_size: .
j_call: TRBJ2-4
d_call: TRBD2
v_call: TRBV3-1

cdr3_aa: SASPWTGLVAEAF
clone_size: .
j_call: TRBJ1-1
d_call: TRBD1
v_call: TRBV20-1

cdr3_aa: SAREGGSFRETQY
clone_size: many
j_call: TRBJ2-5
d_call: TRBD2
v_call: TRBV20-1

cdr3_aa: ASSLTVYSNQPQH
clone_size: few
j_call: TRBJ1-5
d_call: .
v_call: TRBV6-5

cdr3_aa: SANRGNIQY
clone_size: many
j_call: TRBJ2-4
d_call: TRBD1
v_call: TRBV20-1

cdr3_aa: ASSESRVEQY
clone_size: many
j_call: TRBJ2-7
d_call: .
v_call: TRBV2

cdr3_aa: SVRRQGTDTQY
clone_size: few
j_call: TRBJ2-3
d_call: .
v_call: TRBV29-1

cdr3_aa: ASSALSSGANVLT
clone_size: many
j_call: TRBJ2-6
d_call: .
v_call: TRBV28

cdr3_aa: ASSHSGGGQGWGYT
clone_size: .
j_call: TRBJ1-2
d_call: TRBD1
v_call: TRBV9